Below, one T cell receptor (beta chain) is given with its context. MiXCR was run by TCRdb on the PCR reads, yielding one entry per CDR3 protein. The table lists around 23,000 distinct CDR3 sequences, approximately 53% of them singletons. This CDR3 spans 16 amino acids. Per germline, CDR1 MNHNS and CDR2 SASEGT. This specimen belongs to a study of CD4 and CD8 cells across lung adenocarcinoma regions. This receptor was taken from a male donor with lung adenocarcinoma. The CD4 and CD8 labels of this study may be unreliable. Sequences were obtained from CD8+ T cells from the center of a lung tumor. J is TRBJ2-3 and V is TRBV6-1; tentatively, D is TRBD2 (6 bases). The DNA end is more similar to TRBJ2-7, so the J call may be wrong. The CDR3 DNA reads TGTGCCAGCAGTGCGGCGGGGCTATGGGCCACAGATACGCAGTACTTC. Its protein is CASSAAGLWATDTQYF.